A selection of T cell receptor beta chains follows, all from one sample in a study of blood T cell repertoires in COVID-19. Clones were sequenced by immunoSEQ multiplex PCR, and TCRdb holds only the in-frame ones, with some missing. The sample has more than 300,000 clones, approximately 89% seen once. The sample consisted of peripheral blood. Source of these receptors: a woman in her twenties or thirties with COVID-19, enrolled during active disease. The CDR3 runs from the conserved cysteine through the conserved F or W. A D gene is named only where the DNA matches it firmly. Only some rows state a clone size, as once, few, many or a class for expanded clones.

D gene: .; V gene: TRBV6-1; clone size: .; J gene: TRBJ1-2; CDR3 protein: CASSEAHIGYGYTF; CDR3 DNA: TGTGCCAGCAGTGAAGCGCATATCGGGTATGGCTACACCTTC
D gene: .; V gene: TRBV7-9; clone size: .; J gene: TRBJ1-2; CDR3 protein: CASSLGVRGGYTF; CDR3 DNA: TGTGCCAGCAGCTTGGGCGTGAGAGGGGGCTACACCTTC
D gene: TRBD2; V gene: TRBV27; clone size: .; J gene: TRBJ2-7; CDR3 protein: CASSLSGLAGFYEQYF; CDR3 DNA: TGTGCCAGCAGTTTAAGTGGACTAGCGGGGTTCTACGAGCAGTACTTC
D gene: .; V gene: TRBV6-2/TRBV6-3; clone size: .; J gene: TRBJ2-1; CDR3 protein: CASSSPTAYNEQFF; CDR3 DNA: TGTGCCAGCAGTAGCCCGACAGCTTACAATGAGCAGTTCTTC
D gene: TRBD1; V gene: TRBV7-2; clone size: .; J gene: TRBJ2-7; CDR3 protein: CASKPWTGSYEQYF; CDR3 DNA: TGTGCCAGCAAACCATGGACAGGTTCTTACGAGCAGTACTTC
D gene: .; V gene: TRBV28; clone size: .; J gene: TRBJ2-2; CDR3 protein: CASTFRVGGELFF; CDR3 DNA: TGTGCCAGCACCTTCAGGGTAGGCGGGGAGCTGTTTTTT
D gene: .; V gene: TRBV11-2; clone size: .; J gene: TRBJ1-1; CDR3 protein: CASSIQPGEAFF; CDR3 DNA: TGTGCCAGCAGCATACAACCGGGTGAAGCTTTCTTT
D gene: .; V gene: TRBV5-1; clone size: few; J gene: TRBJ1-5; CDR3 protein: CASSLGAGNQPQHF; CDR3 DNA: TGCGCCAGCAGCTTGGGGGCAGGGAATCAGCCCCAGCATTTT
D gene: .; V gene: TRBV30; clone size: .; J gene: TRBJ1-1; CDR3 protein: CAWRVGWGRRNTEAFF; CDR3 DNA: TGTGCCTGGAGAGTCGGGTGGGGGCGTCGGAACACTGAAGCTTTCTTT
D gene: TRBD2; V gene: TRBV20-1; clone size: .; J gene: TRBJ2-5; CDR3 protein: CSASRGLAEETQYF; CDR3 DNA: TGCAGTGCTAGTCGAGGGCTAGCGGAAGAGACCCAGTACTTC
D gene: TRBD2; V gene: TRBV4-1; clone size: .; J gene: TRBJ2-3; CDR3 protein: CASSQGRSGGASGTDTQYF; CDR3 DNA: TGCGCCAGCAGCCAAGGTCGTAGCGGGGGGGCCTCGGGCACAGATACGCAGTATTTT
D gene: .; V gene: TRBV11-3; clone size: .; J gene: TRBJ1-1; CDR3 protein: CASSLATGGITEAFF; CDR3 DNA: TGTGCCAGCAGCTTAGCTACAGGTGGCATCACTGAAGCTTTCTTT
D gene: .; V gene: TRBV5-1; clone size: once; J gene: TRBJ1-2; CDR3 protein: CASSAGTSYGYTF; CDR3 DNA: TGCGCCAGCAGCGCTGGGACAAGCTATGGCTACACCTTC
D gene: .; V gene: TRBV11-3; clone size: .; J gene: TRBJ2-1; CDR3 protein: CASGPGGSYNEQFF; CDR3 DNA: TGTGCCAGCGGACCTGGAGGGTCCTACAATGAGCAGTTCTTC
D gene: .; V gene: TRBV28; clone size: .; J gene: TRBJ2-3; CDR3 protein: CASSLLSTDTQYF; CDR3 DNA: TGTGCCAGCAGTTTACTCTCCACAGATACGCAGTATTTT
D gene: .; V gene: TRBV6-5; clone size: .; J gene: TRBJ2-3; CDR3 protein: CASSPGGFEQYF; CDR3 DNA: TGTGCCAGCAGCCCCGGAGGATTTGAGCAGTATTTT
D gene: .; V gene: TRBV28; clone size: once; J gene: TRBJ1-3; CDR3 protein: CASSFRVLAGNTIYF; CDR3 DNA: TGTGCCAGCAGTTTTCGGGTCTTGGCTGGAAACACCATATATTTT
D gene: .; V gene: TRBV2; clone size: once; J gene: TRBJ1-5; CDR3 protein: CASSDRGNQPQHF; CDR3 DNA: TGTGCCAGCAGTGACAGGGGTAATCAGCCCCAGCATTTT
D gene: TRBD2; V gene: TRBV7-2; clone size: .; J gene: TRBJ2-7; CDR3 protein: CASSHPGLAYEQYF; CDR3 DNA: TGTGCCAGCAGCCACCCGGGACTAGCATACGAGCAGTACTTC
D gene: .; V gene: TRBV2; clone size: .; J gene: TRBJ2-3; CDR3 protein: CASDPWGADTQYF; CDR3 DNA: TGTGCCAGTGACCCCTGGGGCGCAGATACGCAGTATTTT
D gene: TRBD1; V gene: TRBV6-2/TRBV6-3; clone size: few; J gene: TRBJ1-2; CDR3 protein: CASSGPGTGAYGYTF; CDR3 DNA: TGTGCCAGCAGCGGACCCGGGACAGGCGCCTATGGCTACACCTTC
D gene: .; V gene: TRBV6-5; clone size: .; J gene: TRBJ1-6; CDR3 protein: CASSPDTINSSPLHF; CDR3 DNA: TGTGCCAGCAGCCCCGACACAATCAACTCCTCACCCCTCCACTTT
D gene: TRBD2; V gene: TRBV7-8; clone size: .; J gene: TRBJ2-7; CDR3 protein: CASSQPGLAYEQYF; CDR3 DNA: TGTGCCAGCAGCCAACCGGGACTAGCCTACGAGCAGTACTTC
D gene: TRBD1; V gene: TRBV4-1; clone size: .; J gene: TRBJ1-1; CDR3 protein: CASSQISGTGVSEAFF; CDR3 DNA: TGCGCCAGCAGCCAGATCTCCGGGACAGGGGTTTCTGAAGCTTTCTTT
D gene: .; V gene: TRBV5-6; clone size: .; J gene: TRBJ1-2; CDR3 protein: CASSLRTATYGYTF; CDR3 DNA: TGTGCCAGCAGCTTAAGGACAGCGACGTATGGCTACACCTTC
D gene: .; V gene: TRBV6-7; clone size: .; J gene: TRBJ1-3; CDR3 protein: CASSWPRGGSGNTIYF; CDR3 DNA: TGTGCCAGCAGTTGGCCGAGGGGAGGGTCTGGAAACACCATATATTTT
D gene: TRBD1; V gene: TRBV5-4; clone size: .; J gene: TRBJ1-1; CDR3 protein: CASQGARYTEAFF; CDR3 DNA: TGTGCCAGCCAGGGGGCGCGGTACACTGAAGCTTTCTTT
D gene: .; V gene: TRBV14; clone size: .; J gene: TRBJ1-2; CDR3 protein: CASSQDQSGYGYTF; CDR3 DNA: TGTGCCAGCAGCCAAGATCAGTCGGGCTATGGCTACACCTTC
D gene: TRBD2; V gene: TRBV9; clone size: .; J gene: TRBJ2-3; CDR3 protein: CASSTRRLGGSGADTQYF; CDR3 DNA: TGTGCCAGCAGCACCCGAAGACTCGGGGGGTCGGGGGCAGATACGCAGTATTTT
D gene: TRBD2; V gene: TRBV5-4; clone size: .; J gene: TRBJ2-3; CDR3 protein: CASSLPLAGSTDTQYF; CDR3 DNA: TGTGCCAGCAGCTTGCCGCTAGCGGGCAGCACAGATACGCAGTATTTT
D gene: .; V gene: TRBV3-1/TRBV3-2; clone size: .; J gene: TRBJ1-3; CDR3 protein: CASSLLSGNTIYF; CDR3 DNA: TGTGCCAGCAGCTTATTATCTGGAAACACCATATATTTT
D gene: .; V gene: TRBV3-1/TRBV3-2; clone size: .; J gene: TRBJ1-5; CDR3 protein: CASSQGTYSNQPQHF; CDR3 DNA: TGTGCCAGCAGCCAAGGGACTTATAGCAATCAGCCCCAGCATTTT
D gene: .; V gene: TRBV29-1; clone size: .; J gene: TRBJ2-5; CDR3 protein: CSVDPGETQYF; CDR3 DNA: TGCAGCGTTGATCCCGGAGAGACCCAGTACTTC
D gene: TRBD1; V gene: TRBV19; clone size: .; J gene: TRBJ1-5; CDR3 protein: CASKKTETGALSLNQPQHF; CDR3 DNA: TGTGCCAGTAAAAAGACCGAGACAGGGGCCCTCTCACTCAATCAGCCCCAGCATTTT
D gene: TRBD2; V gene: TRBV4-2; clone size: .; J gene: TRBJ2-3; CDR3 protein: CASSQGLAGGPDTQYF; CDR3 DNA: TGTGCCAGCAGCCAAGGGCTAGCGGGGGGGCCAGATACGCAGTATTTT
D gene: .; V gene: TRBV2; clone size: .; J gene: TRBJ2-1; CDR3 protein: CASSYRFPQVLEQFF; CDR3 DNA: TGTGCCAGCAGTTACAGGTTTCCCCAGGTATTGGAGCAGTTCTTC
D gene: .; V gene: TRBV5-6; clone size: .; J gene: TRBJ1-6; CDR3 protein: CASSFETASNSPLHF; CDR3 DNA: TGTGCCAGCAGCTTCGAGACAGCGAGTAATTCACCCCTCCACTTT
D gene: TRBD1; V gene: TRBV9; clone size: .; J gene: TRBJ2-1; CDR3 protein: CASSVGTGMEQFF; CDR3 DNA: TGTGCCAGCAGCGTGGGGACAGGAATGGAGCAGTTCTTC
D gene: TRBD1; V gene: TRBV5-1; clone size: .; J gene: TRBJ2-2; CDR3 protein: CASSPTGEAGELFF; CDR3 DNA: TGCGCCAGCAGCCCGACAGGGGAGGCCGGGGAGCTGTTTTTT
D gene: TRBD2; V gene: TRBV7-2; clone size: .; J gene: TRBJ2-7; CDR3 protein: CASSTRLAGIYEQYF; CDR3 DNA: TGTGCCAGCAGCACGAGACTAGCGGGGATCTACGAGCAGTACTTC
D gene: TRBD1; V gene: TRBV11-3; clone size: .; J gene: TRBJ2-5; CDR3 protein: CASSSPGQGEETQYF; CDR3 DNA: TGTGCCAGCAGCTCCCCCGGCCAGGGGGAAGAGACCCAGTACTTC
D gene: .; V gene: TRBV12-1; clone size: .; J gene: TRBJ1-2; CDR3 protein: CASSLLPTGANYGYTF; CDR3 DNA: TGTGCCAGCAGCCTCCTTCCGACAGGGGCCAACTATGGCTACACCTTC
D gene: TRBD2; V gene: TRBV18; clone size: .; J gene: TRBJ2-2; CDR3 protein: CASSSLTGLAGNTGELFF; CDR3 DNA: TGTGCCAGCTCATCTCTAACGGGACTAGCGGGGAACACCGGGGAGCTGTTTTTT
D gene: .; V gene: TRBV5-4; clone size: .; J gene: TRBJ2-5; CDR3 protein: CASSLALLETQYF; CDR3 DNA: TGTGCCAGCAGCTTGGCCCTCCTAGAGACCCAGTACTTC
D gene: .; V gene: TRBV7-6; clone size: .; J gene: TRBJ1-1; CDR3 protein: CASSLISQTENTEAFF; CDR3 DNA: TGTGCCAGCAGCTTAATCTCGCAGACTGAAAACACTGAAGCTTTCTTT
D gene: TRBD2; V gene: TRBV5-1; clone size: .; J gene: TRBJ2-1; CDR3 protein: CASSLELLAGGPNEQFF; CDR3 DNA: TGCGCCAGCAGCTTGGAACTACTAGCGGGGGGGCCAAATGAGCAGTTCTTC
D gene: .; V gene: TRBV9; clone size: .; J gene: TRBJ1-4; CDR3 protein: CASSRGFRGALLQEEKLFF; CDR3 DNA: TGTGCCAGCAGCAGAGGGTTTCGGGGGGCCCTCCTTCAAGAGGAAAAACTGTTTTTT
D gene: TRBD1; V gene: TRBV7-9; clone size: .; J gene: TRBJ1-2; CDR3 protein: CASSFKTGSFGNYGYTF; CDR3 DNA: TGTGCCAGCAGCTTTAAGACAGGGTCTTTTGGGAACTATGGCTACACCTTC
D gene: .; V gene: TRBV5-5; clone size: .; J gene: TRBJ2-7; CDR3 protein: CASSFRQDSYEQYF; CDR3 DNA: TGTGCCAGCAGCTTCAGACAGGACTCCTACGAGCAGTACTTC
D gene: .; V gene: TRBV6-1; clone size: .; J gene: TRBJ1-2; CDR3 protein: CASSFARGDYGYTF; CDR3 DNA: TGTGCCAGCAGTTTTGCTCGGGGGGACTATGGCTACACCTTC
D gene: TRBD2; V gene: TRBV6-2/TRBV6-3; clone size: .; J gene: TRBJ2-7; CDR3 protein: CASSYSAGTYEQYF; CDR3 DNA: TGTGCCAGCAGTTACTCAGCGGGGACCTACGAGCAGTACTTC
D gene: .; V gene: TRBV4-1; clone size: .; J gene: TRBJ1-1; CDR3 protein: CASSQDLIRGGEAFF; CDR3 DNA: TGCGCCAGCAGCCAAGACCTTATCAGGGGTGGTGAAGCTTTCTTT
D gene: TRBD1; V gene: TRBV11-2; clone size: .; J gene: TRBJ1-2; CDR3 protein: CASSFTGGAMDGYTF; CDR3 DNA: TGTGCCAGCAGCTTCACAGGGGGCGCAATGGATGGCTACACCTTC